This T cell receptor beta chain emerged from a study of cytomegalovirus exposure and HLA in healthy donors. CDR1 WSHSY and CDR2 SAAADI come from the germline V gene. The trim removed 8 bases at V and 15 bases at J, leaving 13 bases unmatched. This CDR3 contains 14 residues. Researchers ran the PCR with 60 Vbeta and 13 Jbeta primers. Sequencing was performed with immunoSEQ multiplex PCR; in TCRdb, only in-frame clones are kept and a portion is missing. The sample holds approximately 100,000 clones, 60% to 80% seen once. The receptor comes from a boy younger than 18 in good health and CMV-seronegative. Material for sequencing was PBMCs. This chain uses TRBV10-2 with TRBJ2-1; 13 bases are shared with TRBD2. CDR3 protein: CASSPTSGRTDRFF. The CDR3 DNA follows: TGCGCCAGCTCTCCGACTAGCGGGAGGACTGACCGGTTCTTC.